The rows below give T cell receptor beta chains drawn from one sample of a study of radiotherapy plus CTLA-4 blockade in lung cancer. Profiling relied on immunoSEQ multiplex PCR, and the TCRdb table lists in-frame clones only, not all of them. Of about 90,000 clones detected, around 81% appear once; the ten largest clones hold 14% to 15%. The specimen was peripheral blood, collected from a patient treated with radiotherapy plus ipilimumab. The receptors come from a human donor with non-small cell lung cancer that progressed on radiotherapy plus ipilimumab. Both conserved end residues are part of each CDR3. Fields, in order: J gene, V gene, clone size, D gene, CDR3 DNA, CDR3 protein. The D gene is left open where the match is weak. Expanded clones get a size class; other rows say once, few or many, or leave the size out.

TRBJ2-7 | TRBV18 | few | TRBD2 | TGTGCCAGCTCAAAGCAGACTAGCGCCAACTACGAGCAGTACTTC | CASSKQTSANYEQYF
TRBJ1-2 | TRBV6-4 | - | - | TGTGCCAGCAGACGGAGACCGAAAAACTATGGCTACACCTTC | CASRRRPKNYGYTF
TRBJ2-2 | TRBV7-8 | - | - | TGTGCCAGCAGCTTAGGTGGACGAGCCCTGGGGGAGCTGTTTTTT | CASSLGGRALGELFF
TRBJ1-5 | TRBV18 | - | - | TGTGCCAGCTCACCAGGGAGTACGCCCCAGCCCCAGCATTTT | CASSPGSTPQPQHF
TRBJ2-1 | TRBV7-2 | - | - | TGTGCCAGCAGCTTATGGAGGTCTTGGTCCTACAATGAGCAGTTCTTC | CASSLWRSWSYNEQFF
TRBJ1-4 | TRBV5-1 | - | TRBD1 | TGCGCCAGCAGCGAGGGACAGGGGGCGCGGGAAAAACTGTTTTTT | CASSEGQGAREKLFF
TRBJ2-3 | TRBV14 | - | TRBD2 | TGTGCCAGCAGCCAAATGAGGTCTAGCGGATCCACAGATACGCAGTATTTT | CASSQMRSSGSTDTQYF
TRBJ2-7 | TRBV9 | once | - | TGTGCCAGCAGCGGGGCCGAGGCTGGGTCCTACGAGCAGTACTTC | CASSGAEAGSYEQYF
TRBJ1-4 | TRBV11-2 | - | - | TGTGCCAGCAGCTTGATGGGGTTGGCTAATGAAAAACTGTTTTTT | CASSLMGLANEKLFF
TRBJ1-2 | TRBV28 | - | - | TGTGCCAGCAGTCCAGATGGCTGGGCGAAAGATGGCTACACCTTC | CASSPDGWAKDGYTF
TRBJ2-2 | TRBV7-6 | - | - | TGTGCCAGCAGCTTAGCTTCAAGCAAGGGGGAGCTGTTTTTT | CASSLASSKGELFF
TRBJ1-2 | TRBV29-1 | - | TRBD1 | TGCAGCGTTGAAGATGTGGAGGGGGCGGGCGGCTACACCTTC | CSVEDVEGAGGYTF
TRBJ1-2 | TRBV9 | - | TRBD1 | TGTGCCAGCAGCCCCCGCCCGGGACAGGGGACCTATGGCTACACCTTC | CASSPRPGQGTYGYTF
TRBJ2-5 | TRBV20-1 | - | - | TGCAGTGCTAGAATAGAAGAGACCCAGTACTTC | CSARIEETQYF
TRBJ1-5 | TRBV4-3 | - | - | TGCGCCAGCAGCCAAGGGGGAGGGCAGCCCCAGCATTTT | CASSQGGGQPQHF
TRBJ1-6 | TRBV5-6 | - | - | TGTGCCAGCAGCCCAGGGGTTTCACCCCTCCACTTT | CASSPGVSPLHF
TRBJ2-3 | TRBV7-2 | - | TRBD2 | TGTGCCAGCAGCTTCCTACCCGGGACTAGAACGACAGATACGCAGTATTTT | CASSFLPGTRTTDTQYF
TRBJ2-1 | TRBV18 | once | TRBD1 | TGTGCCAGCTCACCACAAGGGACAGCAAACAATGAGCAGTTCTTC | CASSPQGTANNEQFF
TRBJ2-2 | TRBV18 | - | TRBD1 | TGTGCCAGCTCACCGGGACAGGGGACTTACACCGGGGAGCTGTTTTTT | CASSPGQGTYTGELFF
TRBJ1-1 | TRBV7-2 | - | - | TGTGCCAGCAGCTTAGTGTTAAATACGGACACTGAAGCTTTCTTT | CASSLVLNTDTEAFF
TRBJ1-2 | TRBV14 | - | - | TGTGCCAGCAGCCAGTCTCGGGGGGGGCATGGCTACACCTTC | CASSQSRGGHGYTF
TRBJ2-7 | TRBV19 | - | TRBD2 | TGTGCCAGTAGTATACAGCCTGGCGGGAGTGTAAACGAGCAGTACTTC | CASSIQPGGSVNEQYF
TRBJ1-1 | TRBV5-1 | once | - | TGCGCCAGCAGCGATTTCTCTGAAGCTTTCTTT | CASSDFSEAFF
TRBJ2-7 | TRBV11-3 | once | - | TGTGCCAGCAGCTTAGGGGGTCGCGAGCAGTACTTC | CASSLGGREQYF
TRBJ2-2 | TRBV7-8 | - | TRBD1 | TGTGCCAGCAGCTTAGGGGCAGGGGGCAACACCGGGGAGCTGTTTTTT | CASSLGAGGNTGELFF
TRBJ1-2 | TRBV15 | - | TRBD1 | TGTGCCACCAGCACCTGGGCAGGGGGGGACTATGGCTACACCTTC | CATSTWAGGDYGYTF
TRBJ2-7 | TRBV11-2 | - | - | TGTGCCAGCAGCTTCAGGGTGGAGTACGAGCAGTACTTC | CASSFRVEYEQYF
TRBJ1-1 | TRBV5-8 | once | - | TGTGCCAGCAGCTTACGGGGGGTCACTGAAGCTTTCTTT | CASSLRGVTEAFF
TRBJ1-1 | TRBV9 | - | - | TGTGCCAGCAGCCAATGGGGGGGTCGCATGAACACTGAAGCTTTCTTT | CASSQWGGRMNTEAFF
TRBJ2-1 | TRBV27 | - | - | TGTGCCAGCAGTTTCGGATTTTCCGATGAGCAGTTCTTC | CASSFGFSDEQFF
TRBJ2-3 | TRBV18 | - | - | TGTGCCAGCTCACCGATTGCAGAGTCCACAGATACGCAGTATTTT | CASSPIAESTDTQYF
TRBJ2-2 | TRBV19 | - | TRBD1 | TGTGCCAGTAGGGCGGGACAGGGCGTCACCGGGGAGCTGTTTTTT | CASRAGQGVTGELFF
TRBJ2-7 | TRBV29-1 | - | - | TGCAGCGTCACCGGGTCCCAACAGTCCCCTTACGAGCAGTACTTC | CSVTGSQQSPYEQYF
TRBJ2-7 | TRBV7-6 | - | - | TGTGCCAGCAGCTGGTCCCGACAAAGCGAGCAGTACTTC | CASSWSRQSEQYF
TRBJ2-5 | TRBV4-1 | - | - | TGCGCCAGCAGCCCGGGACCCCGACAAGAGACCCAGTACTTC | CASSPGPRQETQYF
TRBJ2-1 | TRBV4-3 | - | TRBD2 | TGCGCCAGCAGCCAAGAAGGGGGACTAGCGAGATCCTACAATGAGCAGTTCTTC | CASSQEGGLARSYNEQFF
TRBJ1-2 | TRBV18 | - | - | TGTGCCAGCTCACCAACGGGGAACTATGGCTACACCTTC | CASSPTGNYGYTF
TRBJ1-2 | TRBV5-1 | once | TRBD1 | TGCGCCAGCAGCGAGGGACAGGGTTACGGCTACACCTTC | CASSEGQGYGYTF
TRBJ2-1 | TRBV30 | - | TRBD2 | TGTGCCTGGATAGAGCGGGGATACAATGAGCAGTTCTTC | CAWIERGYNEQFF
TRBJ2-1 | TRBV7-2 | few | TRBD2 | TGTGCCAGCAGTCAGCGGGGGGGCGTTATGTACAATGAGCAGTTCTTC | CASSQRGGVMYNEQFF
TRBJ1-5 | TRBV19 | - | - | TGTGCCAGTAGTATAAGGCAGGGAAGCAATCAGCCCCAGCATTTT | CASSIRQGSNQPQHF
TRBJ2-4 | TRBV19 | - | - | TGTGCCAGTAAGGACCGACGGGACATTCAGTACTTC | CASKDRRDIQYF
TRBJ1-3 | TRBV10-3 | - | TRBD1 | TGTGCCATCAAGGGACAGGGCTCTGGAAACACCATATATTTT | CAIKGQGSGNTIYF
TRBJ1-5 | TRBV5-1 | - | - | TGCGCCAGCAGCTTTGACGGGGACAGCAATCAGCCCCAGCATTTT | CASSFDGDSNQPQHF
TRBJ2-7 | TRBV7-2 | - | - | TGTGCCAGCAACCGCGCTGCCCTGAGCGAGCAGTACTTC | CASNRAALSEQYF